The rows below give T cell receptor beta chains drawn from one sample of a study of chemoradiotherapy in HPV16-positive cancers. The assay was immunoSEQ multiplex PCR, and TCRdb's table has in-frame clones only and misses some. In the table there are 11,000 or so clones, around 80% of which are singletons. Sampling took place from a patient who underwent chemoradiotherapy. The receptor set was obtained from a human donor with HPV-associated anogenital cancer. Each CDR3 is given with its conserved first and last residue. The D gene is left open where the match is weak. Clone size is stated in some rows and not others, as once, few, many or a class when expanded.

abundance: NA
len: 15
v_gene: TRBV6-5
j_gene: TRBJ1-3
d_gene: NA
CDR3aa: CASSIDRTSGNTIYF
CDR3nt: TGTGCCAGCAGTATTGACAGGACCTCTGGAAACACCATATATTTT

abundance: NA
len: 16
v_gene: TRBV28
j_gene: TRBJ2-1
d_gene: TRBD1
CDR3aa: CASSFGRGQVGNEQFF
CDR3nt: TGTGCCAGCAGTTTTGGCCGGGGACAGGTGGGCAATGAGCAGTTCTTC

abundance: NA
len: 13
v_gene: TRBV7-9
j_gene: TRBJ2-2
d_gene: TRBD2
CDR3aa: CASSAGVTGELFF
CDR3nt: TGTGCCAGCAGCGCGGGGGTCACCGGGGAGCTGTTTTTT

abundance: NA
len: 15
v_gene: TRBV23-1
j_gene: TRBJ1-4
d_gene: NA
CDR3aa: CASSQSRPKGEKLFF
CDR3nt: TGCGCCAGCAGTCAATCCCGACCAAAGGGGGAAAAACTGTTTTTT

abundance: NA
len: 15
v_gene: TRBV10-3
j_gene: TRBJ2-7
d_gene: NA
CDR3aa: CAISAPTTTTTQQYF
CDR3nt: TGTGCCATCAGTGCCCCGACGACTACCACAACCCAGCAGTACTTC

abundance: NA
len: 14
v_gene: TRBV30
j_gene: TRBJ1-6
d_gene: NA
CDR3aa: CAWSAGQDNSPLHF
CDR3nt: TGTGCCTGGAGTGCGGGGCAAGATAATTCACCCCTCCACTTT

abundance: NA
len: 16
v_gene: TRBV10-3
j_gene: TRBJ1-2
d_gene: TRBD1
CDR3aa: CAIAAPRQGVDYGYTF
CDR3nt: TGTGCCATCGCCGCCCCCCGACAGGGGGTGGACTATGGCTACACCTTC

abundance: NA
len: 14
v_gene: TRBV6-1
j_gene: TRBJ2-1
d_gene: TRBD1
CDR3aa: CASSIRQGAAEQFF
CDR3nt: TGTGCCAGCAGTATTCGACAGGGGGCGGCTGAGCAGTTCTTC

abundance: medium-sized
len: 14
v_gene: TRBV9
j_gene: TRBJ2-7
d_gene: NA
CDR3aa: CASSLRDGGWEQYF
CDR3nt: TGTGCCAGCAGCTTACGGGATGGAGGGTGGGAGCAGTACTTC

abundance: NA
len: 14
v_gene: TRBV6-1
j_gene: TRBJ1-1
d_gene: TRBD1
CDR3aa: CASSEAGTGWEAFF
CDR3nt: TGTGCCAGCAGTGAAGCCGGGACAGGGTGGGAAGCTTTCTTT

abundance: NA
len: 12
v_gene: TRBV2
j_gene: TRBJ1-4
d_gene: NA
CDR3aa: CASSGGVEKLFF
CDR3nt: TGTGCCAGCAGTGGGGGCGTCGAAAAACTGTTTTTT

abundance: NA
len: 15
v_gene: TRBV6-1
j_gene: TRBJ2-7
d_gene: NA
CDR3aa: CASSERQASSYEQYF
CDR3nt: TGTGCCAGCAGTGAACGCCAGGCAAGCTCCTACGAGCAGTACTTC

abundance: few
len: 12
v_gene: TRBV29-1
j_gene: TRBJ1-1
d_gene: NA
CDR3aa: CSVGQPNTEAFF
CDR3nt: TGCAGCGTAGGGCAGCCGAACACTGAAGCTTTCTTT

abundance: NA
len: 14
v_gene: TRBV6-6
j_gene: TRBJ1-2
d_gene: NA
CDR3aa: CASSLDGPNYGYTF
CDR3nt: TGTGCCAGCAGTTTGGACGGCCCTAACTATGGCTACACCTTC

abundance: NA
len: 15
v_gene: TRBV2
j_gene: TRBJ2-4
d_gene: TRBD1
CDR3aa: CASSVGTGGANIQYF
CDR3nt: TGTGCCAGCAGTGTGGGGACAGGGGGCGCAAACATTCAGTACTTC

abundance: NA
len: 15
v_gene: TRBV30
j_gene: TRBJ2-7
d_gene: TRBD1
CDR3aa: CAWNPTGGMGYEQYF
CDR3nt: TGTGCCTGGAATCCGACAGGGGGGATGGGATACGAGCAGTACTTC

abundance: few
len: 14
v_gene: TRBV15
j_gene: TRBJ1-6
d_gene: NA
CDR3aa: CATTTGTTEVPLHF
CDR3nt: TGTGCCACGACAACCGGGACGACGGAGGTACCCCTCCACTTT

abundance: NA
len: 14
v_gene: TRBV27
j_gene: TRBJ1-6
d_gene: NA
CDR3aa: CASSLYQGSSPLHF
CDR3nt: TGTGCCAGCAGTTTATACCAGGGATCTTCACCCCTCCACTTT

abundance: NA
len: 11
v_gene: TRBV6-1
j_gene: TRBJ2-1
d_gene: NA
CDR3aa: CASSPNNEQFF
CDR3nt: TGTGCCAGCAGTCCCAACAATGAGCAGTTCTTC

abundance: NA
len: 16
v_gene: TRBV27
j_gene: TRBJ2-3
d_gene: NA
CDR3aa: CASSSPYGGSTDTQYF
CDR3nt: TGTGCCAGCAGCTCCCCCTATGGGGGTAGCACAGATACGCAGTATTTT

abundance: few
len: 12
v_gene: TRBV2
j_gene: TRBJ2-7
d_gene: NA
CDR3aa: CASRWNTYEQYF
CDR3nt: TGTGCCAGCAGATGGAACACCTACGAGCAGTACTTC

abundance: NA
len: 16
v_gene: TRBV4-2
j_gene: TRBJ2-7
d_gene: NA
CDR3aa: CASSQDLGSSGYEQYF
CDR3nt: TGTGCCAGCAGCCAAGATCTCGGCTCCTCGGGCTACGAGCAGTACTTC

abundance: once
len: 11
v_gene: TRBV19
j_gene: TRBJ1-1
d_gene: NA
CDR3aa: CASSRLAEAFF
CDR3nt: TGTGCCAGTTCGCGGCTGGCTGAAGCTTTCTTT

abundance: few
len: 14
v_gene: TRBV9
j_gene: TRBJ1-6
d_gene: NA
CDR3aa: CASSVAGPNSPLHF
CDR3nt: TGTGCCAGCAGCGTAGCTGGGCCGAATTCACCCCTCCACTTT

abundance: NA
len: 14
v_gene: TRBV9
j_gene: TRBJ1-6
d_gene: NA
CDR3aa: CASGKSSYNSPLHF
CDR3nt: TGTGCCAGCGGGAAAAGCTCCTATAATTCACCCCTCCACTTT

abundance: NA
len: 17
v_gene: TRBV5-1
j_gene: TRBJ2-2
d_gene: TRBD2
CDR3aa: CASSWGTSGGNTGELFF
CDR3nt: TGCGCCAGCAGCTGGGGGACTAGCGGGGGGAACACCGGGGAGCTGTTTTTT

abundance: NA
len: 18
v_gene: TRBV11-2
j_gene: TRBJ2-7
d_gene: TRBD2
CDR3aa: CASSLDFRLAGYSYEQYF
CDR3nt: TGTGCCAGCAGCTTAGATTTCCGTCTAGCGGGATATTCCTACGAGCAGTACTTC

abundance: NA
len: 16
v_gene: TRBV4-3
j_gene: TRBJ1-4
d_gene: NA
CDR3aa: CASSQVGPATNEKLFF
CDR3nt: TGCGCCAGCAGCCAAGTAGGTCCCGCAACTAATGAAAAACTGTTTTTT

abundance: NA
len: 14
v_gene: TRBV5-5
j_gene: TRBJ2-3
d_gene: NA
CDR3aa: CASRKGYSTDTQYF
CDR3nt: TGTGCCAGCAGAAAAGGATACAGCACAGATACGCAGTATTTT

abundance: once
len: 12
v_gene: TRBV7-9
j_gene: TRBJ2-7
d_gene: NA
CDR3aa: CASSLQGYEQYF
CDR3nt: TGTGCCAGCAGCTTACAAGGCTACGAGCAGTACTTC

abundance: few
len: 14
v_gene: TRBV4-1
j_gene: TRBJ2-1
d_gene: NA
CDR3aa: CASSQIGQLREQFF
CDR3nt: TGCGCCAGCAGCCAAATTGGGCAATTGCGTGAGCAGTTCTTC

abundance: NA
len: 11
v_gene: TRBV6-6
j_gene: TRBJ2-1
d_gene: NA
CDR3aa: CASSYSGEQFF
CDR3nt: TGTGCCAGCAGTTACAGTGGTGAGCAGTTCTTC

abundance: NA
len: 17
v_gene: TRBV4-1
j_gene: TRBJ2-6
d_gene: TRBD2
CDR3aa: CASSQSGGGSGANVLTF
CDR3nt: TGCGCCAGCAGCCAGTCGGGCGGGGGGTCTGGGGCCAACGTCCTGACTTTC

abundance: NA
len: 11
v_gene: TRBV18
j_gene: TRBJ2-7
d_gene: NA
CDR3aa: CASSPGYEQYF
CDR3nt: TGTGCCAGCTCACCGGGGTACGAGCAGTACTTC

abundance: NA
len: 16
v_gene: TRBV5-8
j_gene: TRBJ1-2
d_gene: TRBD1
CDR3aa: CASSPQGRQSNYGYTF
CDR3nt: TGTGCCAGCAGCCCACAGGGGCGCCAATCTAACTATGGCTACACCTTC

abundance: NA
len: 15
v_gene: TRBV9
j_gene: TRBJ2-6
d_gene: TRBD2
CDR3aa: CASSVVRGGANVLTF
CDR3nt: TGTGCCAGCAGCGTAGTGCGGGGGGGGGCCAACGTCCTGACTTTC

abundance: NA
len: 16
v_gene: TRBV5-1
j_gene: TRBJ1-1
d_gene: NA
CDR3aa: CASRIVGAQGNTEAFF
CDR3nt: TGCGCCAGCAGAATTGTCGGAGCCCAGGGGAACACTGAAGCTTTCTTT

abundance: once
len: 16
v_gene: TRBV9
j_gene: TRBJ2-2
d_gene: NA
CDR3aa: CASSVEQGGITGELFF
CDR3nt: TGTGCCAGCAGCGTAGAGCAGGGGGGAATCACCGGGGAGCTGTTTTTT

abundance: NA
len: 13
v_gene: TRBV5-1
j_gene: TRBJ1-1
d_gene: NA
CDR3aa: CASVAGVDTEAFF
CDR3nt: TGCGCCAGTGTCGCAGGGGTCGACACTGAAGCTTTCTTT

abundance: once
len: 15
v_gene: TRBV18
j_gene: TRBJ1-2
d_gene: NA
CDR3aa: CASSPGGDSSYGYTF
CDR3nt: TGTGCCAGCTCACCAGGGGGGGATTCGAGCTATGGCTACACCTTC

abundance: NA
len: 14
v_gene: TRBV5-1
j_gene: TRBJ1-2
d_gene: NA
CDR3aa: CASSPATGYYGYTF
CDR3nt: TGCGCCAGCAGCCCCGCGACGGGATACTATGGCTACACCTTC

abundance: NA
len: 16
v_gene: TRBV5-4
j_gene: TRBJ2-7
d_gene: TRBD2
CDR3aa: CASSLGLAGTSYEQYF
CDR3nt: TGTGCCAGCAGCTTGGGACTAGCGGGGACCTCCTACGAGCAGTACTTC